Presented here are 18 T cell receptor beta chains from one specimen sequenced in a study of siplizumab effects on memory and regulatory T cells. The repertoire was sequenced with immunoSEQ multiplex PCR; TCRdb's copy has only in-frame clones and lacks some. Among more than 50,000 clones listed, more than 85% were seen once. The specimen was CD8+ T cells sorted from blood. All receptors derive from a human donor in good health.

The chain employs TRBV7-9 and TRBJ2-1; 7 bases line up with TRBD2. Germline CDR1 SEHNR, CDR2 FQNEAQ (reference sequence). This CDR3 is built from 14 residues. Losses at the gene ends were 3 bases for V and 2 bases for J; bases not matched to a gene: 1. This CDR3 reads CASSLRGTYNEQFF. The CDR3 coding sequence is TGTGCCAGCAGCTTGCGGGGGACCTACAATGAGCAGTTCTTC.

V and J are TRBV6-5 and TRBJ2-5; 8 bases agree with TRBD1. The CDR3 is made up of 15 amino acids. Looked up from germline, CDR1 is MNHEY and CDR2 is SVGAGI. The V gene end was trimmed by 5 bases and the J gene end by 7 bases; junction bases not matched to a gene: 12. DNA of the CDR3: TGTGCCAGCAGTACGACGGACAGGGCCCAGGGGACCCAGTACTTC. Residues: CASSTTDRAQGTQYF.

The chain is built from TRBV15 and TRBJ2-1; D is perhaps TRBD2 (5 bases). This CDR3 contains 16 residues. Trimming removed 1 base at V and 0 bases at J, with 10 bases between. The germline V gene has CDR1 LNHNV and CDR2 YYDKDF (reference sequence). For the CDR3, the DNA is TGTGCCACCAGCAGAGCTAGGGAGAGCTCCTACAATGAGCAGTTCTTC. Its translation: CATSRARESSYNEQFF.

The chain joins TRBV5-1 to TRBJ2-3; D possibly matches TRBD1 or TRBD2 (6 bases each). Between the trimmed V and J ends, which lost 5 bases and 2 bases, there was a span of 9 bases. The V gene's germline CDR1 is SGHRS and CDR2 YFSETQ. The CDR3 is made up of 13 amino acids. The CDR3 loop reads CASRGGNTDTQYF. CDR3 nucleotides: TGCGCCAGCAGAGGGGGGAACACAGATACGCAGTATTTT.

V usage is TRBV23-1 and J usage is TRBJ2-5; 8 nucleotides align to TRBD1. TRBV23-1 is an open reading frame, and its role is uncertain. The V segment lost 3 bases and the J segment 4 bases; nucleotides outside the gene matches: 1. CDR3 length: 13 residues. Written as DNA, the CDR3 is TGCGCCAGCAGTCAGCAGGGGGCAGAGACCCAGTACTTC. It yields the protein CASSQQGAETQYF.

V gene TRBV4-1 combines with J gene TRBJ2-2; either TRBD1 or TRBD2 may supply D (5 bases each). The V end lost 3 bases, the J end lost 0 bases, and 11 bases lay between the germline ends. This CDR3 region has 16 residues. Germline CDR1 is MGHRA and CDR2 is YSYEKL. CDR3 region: CASSHTGPPNTGELFF. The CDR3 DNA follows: TGCGCCAGCAGCCATACGGGACCACCGAACACCGGGGAGCTGTTTTTT.

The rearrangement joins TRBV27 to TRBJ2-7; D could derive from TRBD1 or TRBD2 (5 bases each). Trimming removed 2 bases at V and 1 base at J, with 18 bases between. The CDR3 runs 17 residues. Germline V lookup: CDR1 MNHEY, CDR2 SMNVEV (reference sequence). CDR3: CASSLKVGRDASYEQYF. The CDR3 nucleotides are TGTGCCAGCAGTTTAAAAGTGGGCAGGGACGCATCCTACGAGCAGTACTTC.

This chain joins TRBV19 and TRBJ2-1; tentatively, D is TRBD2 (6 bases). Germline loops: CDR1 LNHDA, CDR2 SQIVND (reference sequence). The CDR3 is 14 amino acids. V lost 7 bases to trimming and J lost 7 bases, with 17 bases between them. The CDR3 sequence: CASKRMYGRNEQFF. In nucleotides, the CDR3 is TGTGCCAGTAAAAGGATGTATGGGAGGAATGAGCAGTTCTTC.

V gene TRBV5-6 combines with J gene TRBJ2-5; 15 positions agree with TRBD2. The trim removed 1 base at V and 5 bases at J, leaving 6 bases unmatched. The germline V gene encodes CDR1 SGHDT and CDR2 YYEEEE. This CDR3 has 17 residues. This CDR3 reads CASSLNLGLAGGETQYF. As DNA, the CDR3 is TGTGCCAGCAGCTTGAACCTAGGACTAGCGGGAGGGGAGACCCAGTACTTC. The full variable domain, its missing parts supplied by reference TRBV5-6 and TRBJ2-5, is DAGVTQSPTHLIKTRGQQVTLRCSPKSGHDTVSWYQQALGQGPQFIFQYYEEEERQRGNFPDRFSGHQFPNYSSELNVNALLLGDSALYLCASSLNLGLAGGETQYFGPGTRLLVL.

For the CDR3, the DNA is TGTGCCAGCAGCTCTCAGGTGGGAGAGCAGTACTTC. Translating gives CASSSQVGEQYF. The V gene is TRBV7-9, the J gene TRBJ2-5; D is perhaps TRBD2 (5 bases). Trimming took 4 bases from V and 11 from J, leaving 14 bases between them. The length of the CDR3 is 12 residues. Germline V gives CDR1 SEHNR, CDR2 FQNEAQ (reference sequence).

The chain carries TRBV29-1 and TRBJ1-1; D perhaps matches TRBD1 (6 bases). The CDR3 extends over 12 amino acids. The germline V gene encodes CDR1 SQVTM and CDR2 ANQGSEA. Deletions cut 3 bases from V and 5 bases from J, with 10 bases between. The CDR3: CSVDGGQTEAFF. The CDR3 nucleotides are TGCAGCGTTGACGGGGGGCAGACTGAAGCTTTCTTT.

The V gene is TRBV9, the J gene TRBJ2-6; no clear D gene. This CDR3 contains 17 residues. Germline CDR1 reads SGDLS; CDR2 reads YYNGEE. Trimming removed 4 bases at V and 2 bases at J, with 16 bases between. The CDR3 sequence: CASSHQNEIPGANVLTF. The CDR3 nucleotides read TGTGCCAGCAGCCACCAAAACGAGATCCCTGGGGCCAACGTCCTGACTTTC.

The CDR3 DNA is TGTGCCAGCTCACACGGGGCCTACGAGCAGTACTTC. As protein: CASSHGAYEQYF. This chain uses TRBV18 with TRBJ2-7, with TRBD2 as a possible D gene (5 bases). The CDR3 has 12 amino acids. The V gene's germline CDR1 is KGHSH and CDR2 LQKENI. Trimming took 4 bases from V and 2 from J, leaving 6 bases between them.

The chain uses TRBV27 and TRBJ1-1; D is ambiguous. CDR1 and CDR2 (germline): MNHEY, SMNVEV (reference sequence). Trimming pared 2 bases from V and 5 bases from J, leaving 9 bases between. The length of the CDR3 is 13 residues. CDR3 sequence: CASSLGVGTEAFF. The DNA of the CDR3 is TGTGCCAGCAGTTTAGGGGTGGGGACTGAAGCTTTCTTT.

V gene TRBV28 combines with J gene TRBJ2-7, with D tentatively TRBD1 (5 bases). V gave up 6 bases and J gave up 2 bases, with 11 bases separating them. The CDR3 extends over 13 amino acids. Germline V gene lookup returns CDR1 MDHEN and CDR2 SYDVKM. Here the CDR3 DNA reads TGTGCCAGCAGGACGACAGAGACCTACGAGCAGTACTTC. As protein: CASRTTETYEQYF.

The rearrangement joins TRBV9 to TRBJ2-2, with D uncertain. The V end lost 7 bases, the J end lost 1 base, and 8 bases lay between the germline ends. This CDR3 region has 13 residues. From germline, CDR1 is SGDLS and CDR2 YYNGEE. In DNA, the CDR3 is TGTGCCAGCTTTTCCGAGAACACCGGGGAGCTGTTTTTT. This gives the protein CASFSENTGELFF.

The CDR3 is CASGRGLEGYTF. Written as DNA, the CDR3 is TGTGCCAGCGGCAGGGGGCTAGAGGGCTACACCTTC. The chain uses TRBV6-1 and TRBJ1-2; 8 positions match TRBD1. The CDR3 has 12 amino acids. Germline values: CDR1 MNHNS, CDR2 SASEGT. Trimming at V came to 8 bases and at J to 8 bases, leaving 7 bases not matched to a gene.

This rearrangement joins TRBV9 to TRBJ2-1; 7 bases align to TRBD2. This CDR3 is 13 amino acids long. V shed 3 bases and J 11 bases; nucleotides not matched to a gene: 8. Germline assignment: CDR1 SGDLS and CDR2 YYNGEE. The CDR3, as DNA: TGTGCCAGCAGCGCGTCAAGTAGCGGGCAGCAGTTCTTC. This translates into CASSASSSGQQFF.